The entry below describes one T cell receptor (beta chain). Using immunoSEQ multiplex PCR, the repertoire was profiled, and TCRdb retains in-frame clones only, with some absent. The sample includes over 100,000 clones, more than 85% of them seen just once. The sample originates from a study of control samples from healthy donors and cancer patients. The germline V gene encodes CDR1 SGDLS and CDR2 YYNGEE. This CDR3 comprises 16 residues. V was trimmed by 1 base and J by 5 bases, leaving 17 bases between them. The sequence came from a woman aged 50 to 60 in good health. The material sequenced was blood. The rearrangement links TRBV9 to TRBJ2-3; no definite D call. Written as DNA, the CDR3 is TGTGCCAGCAGCGTATGGGTTAGCCCACCGGGAGATACGCAGTATTTT. Protein: CASSVWVSPPGDTQYF.